Following are 4 T cell receptor beta chains from one sample sequenced in a study of T cell changes during pregnancy in multiple sclerosis. Clones were sequenced by immunoSEQ multiplex PCR, and TCRdb holds only the in-frame ones, with some missing. The sample gives roughly 87,000 clones, 80% to 95% of which show up once; roughly 1.4% is in the top ten. The sequencing here drew on peripheral blood, taken in the third trimester of pregnancy. The receptors shown here come from a female donor in good health, enrolled as a control in a pregnancy study.

This rearrangement joins TRBV9 to TRBJ2-3; D unclear. This CDR3 has 14 amino acids. Trimming removed 0 bases from V and 4 bases from J, with 9 bases in between. The germline CDR1 and CDR2 sequences are SGDLS and YYNGEE. CDR3 coding DNA: TGTGCCAGCAGCGTAGCCCAGTTTTCAGATACGCAGTATTTT. This gives the protein CASSVAQFSDTQYF.

The rearrangement uses TRBV5-1 and TRBJ2-7; D uncertain. V dropped 3 bases and J dropped 4 bases, with 8 bases sitting between them. CDR1 SGHRS and CDR2 YFSETQ come from the germline V gene. The CDR3 runs 12 residues. The CDR3 DNA sequence: TGCGCCAGCAGCTCCCCCTCGTACGAGCAGTACTTC. This sequence encodes CASSSPSYEQYF.

V and J are TRBV28 and TRBJ1-1, with D maybe TRBD1 (6 bases). Trimming cost V 2 bases and J 1 base, with 23 bases left between them. The CDR3 loop spans 19 amino acids. CDR1 MDHEN and CDR2 SYDVKM come from the germline V gene. CDR3 region: CASSLAYRTDLNWNTEAFF. The CDR3 nucleotides are TGTGCCAGCAGTTTAGCATATCGGACAGACTTAAATTGGAACACTGAAGCTTTCTTT.

V and J are TRBV25-1 and TRBJ2-4; maybe TRBD1 (6 bases). CDR1 and CDR2 (germline): MGHDK, SYGVNS. Trimming stripped 1 base from V and 2 bases from J, with 6 bases between. This CDR3 has 14 amino acids. The CDR3 loop is CASSEWGPKNIQYF. The CDR3 DNA reads TGTGCCAGCAGTGAATGGGGGCCCAAAAACATTCAGTACTTC.